This TCR beta chain was sequenced for a study of human T cells and chemical hapten exposure. Study overall: Per-sample variation in TCR yield stemmed mainly from small pooled library volume differences.

Time point denoted: patch test 3, about 24 weeks after DPC sensitization. Treatment in this sample: therapeutic diphenylcyclopropenone sensitization with weekly scalp DPC. Unfractionated whole blood yielded total RNA. General study findings and limits: TCRs exceeding a frequency of 1 in 1000 stayed unchanged under DPC sensitization.

It was the library that attached unique molecular identifiers to individual cDNA molecules. TCRdb itself ran the RACE reads through MiXCR, one entry per CDR3 protein. The sample lists about 92,000 distinct CDR3 sequences, 11% occurring once. Trimming stripped 6 bases from V and 0 bases from J, with 13 bases between. The CDR3 is made up of 15 amino acids. Germline V CDR1 and CDR2: KGHSH, LQKENI. In its sample, this clonotype was seen many times. Its antigen is unidentified. The V call is TRBV18, the J call TRBJ2-3; D call uncertain. The sequence came from a woman in her 30s with alopecia areata. Some clones in this sample may be carry-over from other donors' samples. The sample here was whole blood, taken in connection with sensitization to the hapten diphenylcyclopropenone (DPC). CDR3 in amino acids: CASSPSDGSTDTQYF. In DNA, the CDR3 is TGTGCCAGCTCTCCTTCAGACGGAAGCACAGATACGCAGTATTTT. The whole variable domain, remainder taken from reference TRBV18 and TRBJ2-3, is NAGVMQNPRHLVRRRGQEARLRCSPMKGHSHVYWYRQLPEEGLKFMVYLQKENIIDESGMPKERFSAEFPKEGPSILRIQQVVRGDSAAYFCASSPSDGSTDTQYFGPGTRLTVL.